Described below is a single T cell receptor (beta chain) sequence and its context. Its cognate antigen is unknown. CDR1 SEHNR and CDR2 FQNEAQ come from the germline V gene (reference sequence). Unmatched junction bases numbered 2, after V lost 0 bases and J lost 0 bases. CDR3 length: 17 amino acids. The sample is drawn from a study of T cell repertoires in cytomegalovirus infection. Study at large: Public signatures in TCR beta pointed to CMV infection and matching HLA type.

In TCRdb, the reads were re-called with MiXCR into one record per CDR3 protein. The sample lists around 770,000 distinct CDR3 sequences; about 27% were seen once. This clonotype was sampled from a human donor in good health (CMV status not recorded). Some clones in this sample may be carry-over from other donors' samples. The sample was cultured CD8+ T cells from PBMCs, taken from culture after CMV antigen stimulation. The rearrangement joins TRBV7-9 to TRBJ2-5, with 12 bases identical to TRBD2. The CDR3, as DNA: TGTGCCAGCAGCTTAGCTCTAGCGGGGGGGTACCAAGAGACCCAGTACTTC. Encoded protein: CASSLALAGGYQETQYF.